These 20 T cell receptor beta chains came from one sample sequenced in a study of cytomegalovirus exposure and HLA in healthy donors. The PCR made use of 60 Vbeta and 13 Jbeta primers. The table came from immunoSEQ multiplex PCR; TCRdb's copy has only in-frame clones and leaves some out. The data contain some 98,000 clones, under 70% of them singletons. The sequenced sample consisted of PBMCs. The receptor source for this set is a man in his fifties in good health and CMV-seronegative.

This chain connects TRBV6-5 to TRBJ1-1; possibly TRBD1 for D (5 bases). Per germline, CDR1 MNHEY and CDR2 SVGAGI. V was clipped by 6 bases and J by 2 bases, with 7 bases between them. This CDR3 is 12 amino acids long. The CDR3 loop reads CASRDSNTEAFF. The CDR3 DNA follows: TGTGCCAGCAGAGACAGTAACACTGAAGCTTTCTTT.

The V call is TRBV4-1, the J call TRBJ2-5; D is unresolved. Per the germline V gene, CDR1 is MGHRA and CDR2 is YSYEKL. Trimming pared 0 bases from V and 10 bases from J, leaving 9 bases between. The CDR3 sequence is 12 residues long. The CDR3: CASSQDLGVQYF. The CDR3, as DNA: TGCGCCAGCAGCCAAGATCTAGGAGTCCAGTACTTC.

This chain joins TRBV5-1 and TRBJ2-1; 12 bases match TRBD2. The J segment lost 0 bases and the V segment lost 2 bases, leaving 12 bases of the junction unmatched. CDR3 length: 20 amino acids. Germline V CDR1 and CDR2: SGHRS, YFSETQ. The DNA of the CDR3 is TGCGCCAGCAGCTTAATCAGACTAGCGGGGGCCGAGAGCTCCTACAATGAGCAGTTCTTC. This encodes CASSLIRLAGAESSYNEQFF. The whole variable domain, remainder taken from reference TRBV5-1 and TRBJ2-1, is KAGVTQTPRYLIKTRGQQVTLSCSPISGHRSVSWYQQTPGQGLQFLFEYFSETQRNKGNFPGRFSGRQFSNSRSEMNVSTLELGDSALYLCASSLIRLAGAESSYNEQFFGPGTRLTVL.

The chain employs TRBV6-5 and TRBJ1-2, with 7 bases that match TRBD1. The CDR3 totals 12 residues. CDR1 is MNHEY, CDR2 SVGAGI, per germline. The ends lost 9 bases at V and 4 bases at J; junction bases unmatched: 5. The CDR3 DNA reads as TGTGCCAGTAGTGACAGGGCCTATGGCTACACCTTC. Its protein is CASSDRAYGYTF.

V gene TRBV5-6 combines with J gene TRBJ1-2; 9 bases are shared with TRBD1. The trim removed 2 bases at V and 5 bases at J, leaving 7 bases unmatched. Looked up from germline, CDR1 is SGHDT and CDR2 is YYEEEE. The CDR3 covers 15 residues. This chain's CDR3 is CASSLQGAVWYGYTF. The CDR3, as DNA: TGTGCCAGCAGCTTACAGGGGGCGGTTTGGTATGGCTACACCTTC.

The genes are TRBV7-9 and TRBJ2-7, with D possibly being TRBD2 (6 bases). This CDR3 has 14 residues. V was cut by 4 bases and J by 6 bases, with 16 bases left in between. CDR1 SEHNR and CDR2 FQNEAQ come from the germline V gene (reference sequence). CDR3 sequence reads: CASSSVGLPGEQYF. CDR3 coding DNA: TGTGCCAGCAGCTCCGTGGGACTTCCAGGCGAGCAGTACTTC.

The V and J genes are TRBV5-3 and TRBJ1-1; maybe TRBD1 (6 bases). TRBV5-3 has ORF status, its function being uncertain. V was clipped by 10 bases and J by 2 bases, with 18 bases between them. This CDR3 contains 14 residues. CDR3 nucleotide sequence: TGTGCCGGACGAAAGGGGGAATTAAACACTGAAGCTTTCTTT. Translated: CAGRKGELNTEAFF.

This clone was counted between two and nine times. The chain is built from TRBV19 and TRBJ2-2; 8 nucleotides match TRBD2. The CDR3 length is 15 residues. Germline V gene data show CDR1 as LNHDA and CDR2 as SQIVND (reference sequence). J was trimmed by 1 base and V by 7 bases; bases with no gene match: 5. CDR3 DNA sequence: TGTGCCAGTAAAGAGCTAGCGGGGAACACCGGGGAGCTGTTTTTT. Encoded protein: CASKELAGNTGELFF.

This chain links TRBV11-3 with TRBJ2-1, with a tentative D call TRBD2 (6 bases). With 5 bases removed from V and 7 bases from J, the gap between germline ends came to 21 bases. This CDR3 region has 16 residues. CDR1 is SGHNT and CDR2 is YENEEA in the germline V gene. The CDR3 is CASSPPSGSLRNEQFF. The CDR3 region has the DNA TGTGCCAGCAGCCCACCGTCCGGGAGTCTCAGGAATGAGCAGTTCTTC.

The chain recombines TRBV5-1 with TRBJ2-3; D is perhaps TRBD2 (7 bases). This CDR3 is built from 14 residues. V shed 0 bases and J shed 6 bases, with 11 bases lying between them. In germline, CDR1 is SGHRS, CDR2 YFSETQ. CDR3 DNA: TGCGCCAGCAGCTTGGGGACAGCGGGGGATACGCAGTATTTT. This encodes CASSLGTAGDTQYF.

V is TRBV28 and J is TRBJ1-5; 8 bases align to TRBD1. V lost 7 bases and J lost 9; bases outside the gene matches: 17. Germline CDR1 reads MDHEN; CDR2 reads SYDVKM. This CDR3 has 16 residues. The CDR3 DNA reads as TGTGCCAGCATAGTGGGTGCGGGACAGGCTTTTGGGCCCCAGCATTTT. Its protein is CASIVGAGQAFGPQHF.

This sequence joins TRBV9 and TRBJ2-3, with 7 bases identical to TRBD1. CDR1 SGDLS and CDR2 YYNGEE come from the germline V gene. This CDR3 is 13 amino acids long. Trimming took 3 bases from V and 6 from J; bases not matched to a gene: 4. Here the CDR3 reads CASSGQGSDTQYF. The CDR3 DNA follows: TGTGCCAGCAGCGGACAGGGATCGGATACGCAGTATTTT.

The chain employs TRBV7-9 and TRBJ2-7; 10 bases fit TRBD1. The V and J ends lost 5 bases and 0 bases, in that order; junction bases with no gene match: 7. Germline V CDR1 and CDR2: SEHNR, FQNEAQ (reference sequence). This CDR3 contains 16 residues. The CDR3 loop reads CASSPLRTGGSYEQYF. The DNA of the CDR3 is TGTGCCAGCAGCCCCCTAAGGACAGGGGGCTCCTACGAGCAGTACTTC.

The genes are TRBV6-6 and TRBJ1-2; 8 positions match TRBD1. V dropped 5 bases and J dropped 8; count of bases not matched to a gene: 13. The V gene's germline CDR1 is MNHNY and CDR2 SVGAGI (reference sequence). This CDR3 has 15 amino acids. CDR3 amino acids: CASSPQDRVKRGYTF. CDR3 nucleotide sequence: TGTGCCAGCAGTCCCCAGGACAGGGTAAAACGGGGCTACACCTTC.

CDR3 bases: TGTGCCAGCAGTGAAGGGGGGGATTATCAGCCCCAGCATTTT. Translated: CASSEGGDYQPQHF. The chain carries TRBV6-1 and TRBJ1-5, with a tentative D call TRBD1 (5 bases). V was pared by 1 base and J by 5 bases, with 9 bases between. Per the germline V gene, CDR1 is MNHNS and CDR2 is SASEGT. The CDR3 is 14 amino acids.

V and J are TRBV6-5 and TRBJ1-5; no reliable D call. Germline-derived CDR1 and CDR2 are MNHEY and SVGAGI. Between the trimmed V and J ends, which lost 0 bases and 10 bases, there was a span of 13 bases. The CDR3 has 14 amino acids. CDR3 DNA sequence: TGTGCCAGCAGTTACTCCGCAACGGTCGTCCCCCAGCATTTT. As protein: CASSYSATVVPQHF.

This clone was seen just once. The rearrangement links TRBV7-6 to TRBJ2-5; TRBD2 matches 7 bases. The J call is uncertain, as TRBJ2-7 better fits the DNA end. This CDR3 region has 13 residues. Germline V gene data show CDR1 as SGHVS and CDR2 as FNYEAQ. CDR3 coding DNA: TGTGCCGTGAGCGGGGCAAACTCCTACGAGCAGTACTTC. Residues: CAVSGANSYEQYF.

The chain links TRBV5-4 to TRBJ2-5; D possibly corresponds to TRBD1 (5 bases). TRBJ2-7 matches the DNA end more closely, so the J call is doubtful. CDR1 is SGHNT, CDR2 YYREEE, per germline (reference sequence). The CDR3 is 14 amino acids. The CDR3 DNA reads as TGTGCCAGCAGCTCTTGGGGCAGGTGGAACGAGCAGTACTTC. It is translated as CASSSWGRWNEQYF.

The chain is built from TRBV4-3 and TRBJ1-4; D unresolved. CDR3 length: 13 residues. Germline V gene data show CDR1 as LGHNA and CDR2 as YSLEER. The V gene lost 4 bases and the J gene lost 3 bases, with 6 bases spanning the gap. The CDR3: CASSLRSNEKLFF. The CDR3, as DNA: TGCGCCAGCAGCCTACGGTCTAATGAAAAACTGTTTTTT.

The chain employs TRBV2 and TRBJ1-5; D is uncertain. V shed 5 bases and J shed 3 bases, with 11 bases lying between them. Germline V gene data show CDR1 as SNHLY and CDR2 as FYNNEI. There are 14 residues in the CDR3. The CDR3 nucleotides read TGTGCCAGCAGTCCAGACGGAGCCAATCAGCCCCAGCATTTT. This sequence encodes CASSPDGANQPQHF. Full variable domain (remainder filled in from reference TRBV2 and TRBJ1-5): EPEVTQTPSHQVTQMGQEVILRCVPISNHLYFYWYRQILGQKVEFLVSFYNNEISEKSEIFDDQFSVERPDGSNFTLKIRSTKLEDSAMYFCASSPDGANQPQHFGDGTRLSIL.